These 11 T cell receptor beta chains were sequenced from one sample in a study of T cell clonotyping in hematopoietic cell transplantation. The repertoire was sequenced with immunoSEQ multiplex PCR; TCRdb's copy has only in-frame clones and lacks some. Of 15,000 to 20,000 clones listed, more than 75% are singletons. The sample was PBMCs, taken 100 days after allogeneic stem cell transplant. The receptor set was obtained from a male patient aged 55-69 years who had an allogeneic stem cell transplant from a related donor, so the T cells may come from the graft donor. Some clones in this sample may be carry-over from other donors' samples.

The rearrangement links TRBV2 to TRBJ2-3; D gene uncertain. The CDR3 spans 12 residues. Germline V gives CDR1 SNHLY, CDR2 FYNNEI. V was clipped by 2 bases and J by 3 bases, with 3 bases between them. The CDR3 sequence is CASSERTDTQYF. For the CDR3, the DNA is TGTGCCAGCAGTGAAAGGACAGATACGCAGTATTTT.

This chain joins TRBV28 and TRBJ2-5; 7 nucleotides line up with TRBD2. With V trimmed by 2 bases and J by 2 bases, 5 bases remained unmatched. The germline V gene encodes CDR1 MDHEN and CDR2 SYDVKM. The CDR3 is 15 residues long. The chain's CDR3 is CASSLGRGLQETQYF. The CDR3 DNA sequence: TGTGCCAGCAGTTTAGGGAGGGGCCTACAAGAGACCCAGTACTTC.

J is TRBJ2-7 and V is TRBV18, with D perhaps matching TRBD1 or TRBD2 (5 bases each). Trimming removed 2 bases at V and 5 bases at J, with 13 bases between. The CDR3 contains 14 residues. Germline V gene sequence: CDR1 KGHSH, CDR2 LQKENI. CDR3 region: CASSPGTARNEQYF. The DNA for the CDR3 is TGTGCCAGCTCACCAGGGACGGCCCGTAACGAGCAGTACTTC.

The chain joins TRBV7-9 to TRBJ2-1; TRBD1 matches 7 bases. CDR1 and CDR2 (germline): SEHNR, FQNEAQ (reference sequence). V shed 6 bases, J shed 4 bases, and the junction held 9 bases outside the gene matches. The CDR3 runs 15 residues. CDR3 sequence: CASRGTALGYNEQFF. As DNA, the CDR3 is TGTGCCAGCAGAGGGACAGCTCTGGGTTACAATGAGCAGTTCTTC.

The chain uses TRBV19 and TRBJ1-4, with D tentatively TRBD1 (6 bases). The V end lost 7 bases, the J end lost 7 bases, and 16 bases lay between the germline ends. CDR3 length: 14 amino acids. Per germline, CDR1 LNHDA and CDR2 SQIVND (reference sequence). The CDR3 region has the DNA TGTGCCAGTACTCCCCCCGGGGGGCCTGAAAAACTGTTTTTT. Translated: CASTPPGGPEKLFF.

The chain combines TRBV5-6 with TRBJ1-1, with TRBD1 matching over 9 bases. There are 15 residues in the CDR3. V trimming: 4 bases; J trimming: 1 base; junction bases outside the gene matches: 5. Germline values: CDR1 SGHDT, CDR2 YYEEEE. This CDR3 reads CASSLTGGGNTEAFF. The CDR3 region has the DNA TGTGCCAGCAGCCTGACAGGGGGAGGGAACACTGAAGCTTTCTTT.

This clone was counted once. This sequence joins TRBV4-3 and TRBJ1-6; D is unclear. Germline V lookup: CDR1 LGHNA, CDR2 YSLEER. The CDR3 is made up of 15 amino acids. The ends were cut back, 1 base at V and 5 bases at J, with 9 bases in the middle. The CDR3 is CASSQAQTNNSPLHF. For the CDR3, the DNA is TGCGCCAGCAGCCAAGCACAGACAAATAATTCACCCCTCCACTTT.

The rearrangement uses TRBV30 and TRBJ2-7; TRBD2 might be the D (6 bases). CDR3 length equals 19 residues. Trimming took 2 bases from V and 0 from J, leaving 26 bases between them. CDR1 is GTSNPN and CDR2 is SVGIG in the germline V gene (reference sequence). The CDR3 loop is CAWSRFTGDFVGSSYEQYF. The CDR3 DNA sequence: TGTGCCTGGAGTCGTTTCACGGGGGACTTTGTTGGGAGCTCCTACGAGCAGTACTTC.

The CDR3 here is CASSLGALNYGYTF. Here the CDR3 DNA reads TGTGCCAGCAGCTTAGGCGCCTTAAACTATGGCTACACCTTC. J is TRBJ1-2 and V is TRBV7-2; D not resolved. This CDR3 is built from 14 residues. The germline CDR1 and CDR2 sequences are SGHTA and FQGNSA. With 1 base removed from V and 2 bases from J, the gap between germline ends came to 8 bases.

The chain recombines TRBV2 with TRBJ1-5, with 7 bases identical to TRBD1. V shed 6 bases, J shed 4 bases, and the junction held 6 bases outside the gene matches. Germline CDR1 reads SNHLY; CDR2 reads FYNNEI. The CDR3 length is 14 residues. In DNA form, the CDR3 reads TGTGCCAGCAGGTCGACAGGGACAAATCAGCCCCAGCATTTT. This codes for CASRSTGTNQPQHF. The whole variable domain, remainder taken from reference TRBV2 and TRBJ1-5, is EPEVTQTPSHQVTQMGQEVILRCVPISNHLYFYWYRQILGQKVEFLVSFYNNEISEKSEIFDDQFSVERPDGSNFTLKIRSTKLEDSAMYFCASRSTGTNQPQHFGDGTRLSIL.

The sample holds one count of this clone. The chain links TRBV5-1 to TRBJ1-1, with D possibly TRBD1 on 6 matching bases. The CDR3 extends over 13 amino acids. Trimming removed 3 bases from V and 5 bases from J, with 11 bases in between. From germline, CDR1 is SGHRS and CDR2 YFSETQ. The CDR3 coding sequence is TGCGCCAGCAGCTACTCACAGGGTACTGAAGCTTTCTTT. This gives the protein CASSYSQGTEAFF.